The 30 T cell receptor beta chains in this list originate from one sample, sequenced in a study of blood T cells in healthy people across ages. A second PCR of 7 to 11 cycles used a sample-barcoded 5' primer and a J-beta primer mix. TCRdb reanalysed the 5' RACE reads using MiXCR and keeps one entry per CDR3 protein. The sample has under 950,000 distinct CDR3 sequences, about 24% seen once. Sequencing used blood. These receptor sequences come from a man in his 70s in good health.

The chain is built from TRBV12-3 or TRBV12-4 and TRBJ2-3; tentatively, D is TRBD2 (5 bases). This CDR3 has 14 amino acids. The ends were cut back, 4 bases at V and 4 bases at J, with 12 bases in the middle. In DNA, the CDR3 is TGTGCCAGCAGTTCCCTTCGGCGGGCAGATACGCAGTATTTT. It codes for CASSSLRRADTQYF.

The rearrangement links TRBV7-9 to TRBJ1-4; no clear D. V dropped 5 bases and J dropped 4 bases, with 11 bases sitting between them. The CDR3 runs 14 residues. Germline V gene sequence: CDR1 SEHNR, CDR2 FQNEAQ (reference sequence). The CDR3 spells CASSAREINEKLFF. The CDR3 bases are TGTGCCAGCAGCGCACGGGAAATTAATGAAAAACTGTTTTTT.

The rearrangement links TRBV5-1 to TRBJ2-1; 7 bases map to TRBD1. Germline lookup yields CDR1 SGHRS and CDR2 YFSETQ. The CDR3 is 17 residues long. The trim removed 4 bases at V and 5 bases at J, leaving 15 bases unmatched. The chain's CDR3 is CASSHGYGTVSDNEQFF. The CDR3 DNA is TGCGCCAGCAGCCACGGTTACGGGACAGTTTCCGACAATGAGCAGTTCTTC.

This clonotype turned up a few times. V usage is TRBV11-3 and J usage is TRBJ2-1; tentatively, D is TRBD1 (5 bases). CDR1 is SGHNT and CDR2 is YENEEA in the germline V gene. The V end lost 5 bases, the J end lost 6 bases, and 20 bases lay between the germline ends. The CDR3 consists of 16 residues. The CDR3 nucleotides read TGTGCCAGCAGCGATCAGGGTCCCCTAAGCCTCAATGAGCAGTTCTTC. This codes for CASSDQGPLSLNEQFF.

This clonotype was found a few times. The V gene is TRBV4-1, the J gene TRBJ2-5, with D uncertain. V lost 1 base to trimming and J lost 1 base, with 7 bases between them. Germline V gives CDR1 MGHRA, CDR2 YSYEKL. The CDR3 totals 14 residues. The CDR3 DNA reads as TGCGCCAGCAGCCAAGTGGTGGTCCAAGAGACCCAGTACTTC. Translated: CASSQVVVQETQYF.

This clonotype was detected a few times. J is TRBJ2-7 and V is TRBV27, with D possibly matching TRBD1 (6 bases). This CDR3 has 16 residues. V lost 7 bases and J lost 4, with 23 bases in between. The germline V gene encodes CDR1 MNHEY and CDR2 SMNVEV (reference sequence). The CDR3 coding sequence is TGTGCCAGCAAACGGGACAACTGCGGCGCGGTTTACGAGCAGTACGTC. This translates into CASKRDNCGAVYEQYV.

This clonotype was seen a handful of times. The chain recombines TRBV12-3 or TRBV12-4 with TRBJ2-3; a possible D gene is TRBD1 (8 bases). This CDR3 has 15 residues. Between the trimmed V and J ends, which lost 7 bases and 4 bases, there was a span of 18 bases. CDR3 in DNA: TGTGCCAGCAACCCCGGACAGGGAGGGGCAGATACGCAGTATTTT. It specifies CASNPGQGGADTQYF.

The rearrangement uses TRBV9 and TRBJ1-4; perhaps TRBD1 as D (5 bases). Trimming removed 0 bases from V and 3 bases from J, with 6 bases in between. CDR1 is SGDLS and CDR2 is YYNGEE in the germline V gene. The CDR3 has 14 residues. CDR3 DNA: TGTGCCAGCAGCGTAGCAGGGTCTAATGAAAAACTGTTTTTT. Its translation: CASSVAGSNEKLFF.

The chain recombines TRBV20-1 with TRBJ1-5; TRBD1 is a possible D gene (6 bases). The CDR3 consists of 14 residues. V dropped 4 bases and J dropped 3 bases, with 13 bases sitting between them. Germline V CDR1 and CDR2: DFQATT, SNEGSKA (reference sequence). The CDR3 is CSAKIQGFNQPQHF. CDR3 nucleotides: TGCAGTGCTAAGATTCAGGGGTTCAATCAGCCCCAGCATTTT.

The rearrangement links TRBV20-1 to TRBJ1-4; the D gene is possibly TRBD1 (5 bases). Germline CDR1 reads DFQATT; CDR2 reads SNEGSKA (reference sequence). The CDR3 runs to 13 residues. V was clipped by 0 bases and J by 3 bases, with 5 bases between them. CDR3 DNA: TGCAGTGCTAGAGACAGGGCTAATGAAAAACTGTTTTTT. This sequence encodes CSARDRANEKLFF.

This clonotype came up a few times. The CDR3 reads CASSLALSDTQYF. In nucleotides, the CDR3 is TGTGCCAGCAGCTTAGCGCTATCAGATACGCAGTATTTT. The chain couples TRBV7-9 to TRBJ2-3; no clear D gene. The CDR3 has 13 amino acids. The V gene's germline CDR1 is SEHNR and CDR2 FQNEAQ (reference sequence). V was pared by 0 bases and J by 4 bases, with 5 bases between.

The chain is built from TRBV12-3 or TRBV12-4 and TRBJ2-3; D remains unclear. The CDR3 totals 18 residues. Trimming removed 2 bases at V and 0 bases at J, with 18 bases between. The CDR3 is CASSLNVVSVTSTDTQYF. The CDR3 coding sequence is TGTGCCAGCAGTTTAAACGTGGTCAGTGTTACTAGCACAGATACGCAGTATTTT.

This clonotype was detected a few times. The genes are TRBV7-2 and TRBJ2-1; 8 bases agree with TRBD2. V was pared by 1 base and J by 6 bases, with 5 bases of the junction left unmatched. CDR1 is SGHTA, CDR2 FQGNSA, per germline. This CDR3 spans 15 amino acids. CDR3 sequence reads: CASSLGLAGPNEQFF. As DNA, the CDR3 is TGTGCCAGCAGCTTAGGGCTAGCGGGCCCCAATGAGCAGTTCTTC. The full variable domain, in which reference TRBV7-2 and TRBJ2-1 provide the parts outside the CDR3, is GAGVSQSPSNKVTEKGKDVELRCDPISGHTALYWYRQSLGQGLEFLIYFQGNSAPDKSGLPSDRFSAERTGGSVSTLTIQRTQQEDSAVYLCASSLGLAGPNEQFFGPGTRLTVL.

This clonotype appeared a few times. The V and J genes are TRBV3-1 and TRBJ2-3; D perhaps matches TRBD1 (5 bases). V was cut by 1 base and J by 3 bases, with 11 bases left in between. The length of the CDR3 is 15 residues. Germline CDR1 is LGHDT and CDR2 is YNNKEL (reference sequence). The CDR3 coding sequence is TGTGCCAGCAGCCAAGCTTTATACAGGACAGATACGCAGTATTTT. This translates into CASSQALYRTDTQYF.

The J gene is TRBJ2-5, the V gene TRBV12-3 or TRBV12-4; maybe TRBD1 (6 bases). CDR3 length: 16 residues. V was cut by 2 bases and J by 0 bases, with 13 bases left in between. The CDR3 spells CASSLIRGSNQETQYF. The CDR3 nucleotides read TGTGCCAGCAGTTTAATCAGGGGCAGCAACCAAGAGACCCAGTACTTC.

This sequence joins TRBV12-3 or TRBV12-4 and TRBJ2-3, with a weak D call TRBD2 (6 bases). The CDR3 loop spans 13 amino acids. Trimming took 6 bases from V and 9 from J, leaving 16 bases between them. The DNA for the CDR3 is TGTGCCAGCAGGCCCGGGACTGCCGGCACGCAGTATTTT. This translates into CASRPGTAGTQYF.

This clonotype was observed a single time. The chain employs TRBV2 and TRBJ1-1; no clear D gene. Trimming removed 8 bases at V and 0 bases at J, with 10 bases between. Looked up from germline, CDR1 is SNHLY and CDR2 is FYNNEI. This CDR3 comprises 13 residues. This chain's CDR3 is CASVQTMNTEAFF. CDR3 bases: TGTGCCAGCGTCCAGACGATGAACACTGAAGCTTTCTTT.

There are many counts of this clonotype. V is TRBV5-5 and J is TRBJ2-5; 15 bases are a match to TRBD2. The J call may be wrong; the DNA end is better matched by TRBJ2-1. Germline V gene lookup returns CDR1 SGHKS and CDR2 YYEKEE (reference sequence). The CDR3 spans 15 residues. The CDR3, as DNA: TGTGCCAGCAGCGGGACTAGCGGGGGGTACAATGAGCAGTTCTTC. This translates into CASSGTSGGYNEQFF.

At least ten counts were recorded for this clonotype. At one end the junction does not follow the germline gene, possibly because of a read error. This chain uses TRBV20-1 with TRBJ1-5; possible D gene TRBD1, 6 bases. The CDR3 loop spans 13 amino acids. Germline V gene lookup returns CDR1 DFQATT and CDR2 SNEGSKA (reference sequence). CDR3 amino acids: CSARGGYNQPQHF. Here the CDR3 DNA reads TGCAGTGCAAGAGGGGGGTACAATCAGCCCCAGCATTTT.

This clonotype was counted between two and nine times. This chain uses TRBV12-3 or TRBV12-4 with TRBJ1-3, with 7 bases that match TRBD1. The CDR3 is made up of 16 amino acids. V gave up 4 bases and J gave up 0 bases; unmatched junction bases: 6. DNA of the CDR3: TGTGCCAGCAGTTCGACAGGGCCCCTCTCTGGAAACACCATATATTTT. This gives the protein CASSSTGPLSGNTIYF.

The chain couples TRBV24-1 to TRBJ2-7; TRBD2 matches at 11 bases. The J call may be incorrect, as the DNA end agrees better with TRBJ2-1. The CDR3 has 16 amino acids. The germline V gene encodes CDR1 KGHDR and CDR2 SFDVKD. The CDR3 protein is CATSELTSGSSFEQFF. CDR3 nucleotide sequence: TGTGCCACCAGTGAGCTTACTAGCGGGAGTTCGTTTGAGCAGTTCTTC.

There are a few counts of this clonotype. V usage is TRBV29-1 and J usage is TRBJ1-3; D gene unclear. The CDR3 contains 11 residues. Germline loops: CDR1 SQVTM, CDR2 ANQGSEA. Trimming cost V 7 bases and J 2 bases, with 6 bases left between them. The CDR3 DNA reads as TGCAGCGCGGGGACTGGAAACACCATATATTTT. This sequence encodes CSAGTGNTIYF.

The chain carries TRBV7-6 and TRBJ2-3, with TRBD2 matching over 11 bases. The CDR3 contains 16 residues. V lost 1 base, J lost 5 bases, and 5 bases stayed unmatched. Germline V gene sequence: CDR1 SGHVS, CDR2 FNYEAQ. The CDR3 protein is CASSLVSGGAVDTQYF. The CDR3, as DNA: TGTGCCAGCAGCTTAGTTAGCGGGGGGGCCGTAGATACGCAGTATTTT.

This clonotype occurred a few times. The chain carries TRBV12-3 or TRBV12-4 and TRBJ2-1; 12 positions agree with TRBD2. The CDR3 has 15 residues. J was trimmed by 9 bases and V by 1 base; bases with no gene match: 4. The DNA for the CDR3 is TGTGCCAGCAGTTTAGGGACTAGCGGGGTGAGTGAGCAGTTCTTC. Translation gives CASSLGTSGVSEQFF.

This clonotype is a singleton in its sample. V is TRBV12-3 or TRBV12-4 and J is TRBJ2-5; D possibly corresponds to TRBD2 (5 bases). Trimming cost V 6 bases and J 1 base, with 18 bases left between them. The CDR3 length is 16 residues. In nucleotides, the CDR3 is TGTGCCAGCAGGGGGAACAATGAGGGAAGCCAAGAGACCCAGTACTTC. It yields the protein CASRGNNEGSQETQYF.

The chain has TRBV11-2 and TRBJ2-5; no firm D call. V lost 1 base, J lost 10 bases, and 10 bases lay in between. This CDR3 has 12 amino acids. Germline assignment: CDR1 SGHAT and CDR2 FQNNGV. The DNA for the CDR3 is TGTGCCAGCAGCTTAGTAAGGTCGGGCCAGTACTTC. This codes for CASSLVRSGQYF.

This rearrangement joins TRBV19 to TRBJ1-1, with TRBD1 as a possible D gene (6 bases). This CDR3 spans 15 amino acids. Germline lookup yields CDR1 LNHDA and CDR2 SQIVND (reference sequence). V was trimmed by 6 bases and J by 0 bases, leaving 14 bases between them. The CDR3 bases are TGTGCCAGTAGCCCGAACAGGGCGCTGAACACTGAAGCTTTCTTT. It encodes CASSPNRALNTEAFF.

This clonotype was seen more than once but under ten times. The chain links TRBV6-5 to TRBJ2-7, with 8 bases aligning to TRBD1. Germline trimming cut 5 bases from V and 2 bases from J; bases unmatched to any gene: 5. The germline gives CDR1 MNHEY, CDR2 SVGAGI. CDR3 length equals 14 residues. The CDR3 nucleotides read TGTGCCAGCAGTAAGGGGACAGGAACCTACGAGCAGTACTTC. It yields the protein CASSKGTGTYEQYF.

This clonotype has more than one count but fewer than ten. This rearrangement joins TRBV7-2 to TRBJ1-2, with a tentative D call TRBD1 (5 bases). The V gene lost 6 bases and the J gene lost 8 bases, with 22 bases spanning the gap. The germline V gene has CDR1 SGHTA and CDR2 FQGNSA. There are 15 residues in the CDR3. The CDR3 protein is CASRTARGLGRGYTF. DNA of the CDR3: TGTGCCAGCAGGACGGCAAGGGGCCTCGGGCGAGGCTACACCTTC.

For this clonotype: At one boundary the junction diverges from the germline segment, which might be a read error. V usage is TRBV25-1 and J usage is TRBJ1-1; D is unresolved. Germline V gene lookup returns CDR1 MGHDK and CDR2 SYGVNS. The CDR3 is 14 amino acids. The CDR3 is CASSEDTKGTMVSF. The CDR3 nucleotides read TGTGCCAGCAGTGAAGATACAAAAGGCACGATGGTTTCGTTT.